This T cell receptor gamma chain was retrieved from a study of Vδ1+ human thymocytes. Study-level results: Despite high sort purity, about a fifth of thymic T cell receptor delta sequences were Vdelta2. Highly polyclonal TRG and TRD repertoires with Gaussian CDR3 length distributions appeared in thymus.

Sequences come from RNA converted to cDNA by reverse transcription. CDR3 amplicons came from multiplex PCR with pooled V-gene forward and constant-region reverse primers. TCRdb made new clone calls on the multiplex PCR reads using CATT. The sample holds tens of thousands of gamma-chain clones; roughly 15% are singletons and the top ten take under 2.5%. After alphabeta T cell depletion, CD3+ Vdelta1+ Vdelta2- thymocytes were sorted. This clone was observed a handful of times. Its target is unknown. The germline gives CDR1 GITISATS, CDR2 ISYDGTV (reference sequence). The CDR3 sequence is 14 residues long. V dropped 4 bases and J dropped 4; count of bases not matched to a gene: 10.

This TCR derives from a child less than two years old who had congenital heart surgery. This chain links TRGV9 with TRGJ1 or TRGJ2. Specimen: Vdelta1+ gamma-delta thymocytes from the thymus. The sample's subset: FACS-sorted CD3+ TCRalphabeta- TCRVdelta1+ TCRVdelta2- thymocytes. The CDR3 protein is CALWDLNFYYKKLF. In DNA form, the CDR3 reads TGTGCCTTGTGGGATCTCAACTTCTATTATAAGAAACTCTTT.